This paragraph reports one T cell receptor (beta chain). The antigen this receptor binds is unknown. Per-base quality was not reported, and no clone a single base away is much larger than it. The germline V gene encodes CDR1 SQVTM and CDR2 ANQGSEA. Including cysteine and phenylalanine, the CDR3 has 15 amino acids. The entry retains the CDR3 DNA only, 45 bases that are in frame from base 1. Clipping removes 4 bases from V and 5 bases from J, with 12 as the unmatched junction base count. This was a case-control study nested in a cohort of healthcare workers in London, UK, who had nasopharyngeal swab PCR tests and blood samples taken every week. Healthcare workers were enrolled in the week of the UK lockdown, from 23 to 31 March 2020, and were followed every week for up to 16 weeks. The source of the sample is a study of early T cells in non-severe SARS-CoV-2 infection (dated by TCRdb to the early 2020s). With respect to the entire study: Bulk RNA from unsorted whole blood was used for TCR sequencing, so alpha and beta chains could not be paired. The full study reports these points: VDJdb matching was skewed toward anti-spike CD8 responses and likely underestimated virus-specific expansions by missing private and CD4 specificities.

Library generation was performed with 5' RACE. Sequencer: NextSeq 500. Unique molecular identifiers were attached to individual cDNA molecules in the TCR library protocol so that sequencing error and PCR bias could be corrected. Sequencing covered both TCR alpha and beta chains, and within each sample the abundances of alpha and beta sequences were tightly co-correlated. The authors processed their data as follows. V gene, J gene and CDR3 annotation of TCR sequences was performed with Decombinator V4. Expanded TCRs were defined as changing significantly between any two time points under a Poisson model with p below 0.0001. TCR abundances were normalised to the total number of TCRs sequenced per sample and expressed as counts per million. MAIT TCRs were defined by TRAV1-2 paired with TRAJ12, TRAJ20 or TRAJ33, and iNKT TCRs by TRAV10 paired with TRAJ18. VDJdb, accessed 1 November 2021, was searched for CMV, EBV and SARS-CoV-2 annotated TCRs, excluding TCRs annotated for multiple antigens. The public reads were run again by TCRdb, first through fastp at Q25 and then through MiXCR, and only productive beta chains were kept. Records with the same CDR3 protein are collapsed into one entry carrying the most frequent genes and DNA. The V and J calls follow TCRdb's processing rather than the paper's. Counted in this sample were approximately 100,000 distinct CDR3 sequences; 9.5% to 11% of them appeared once. Around 5.4% of the sample is held by the ten biggest clonotypes.

The sequenced sample consisted of whole blood. This sequence was found in an adult who was a healthcare worker with PCR-confirmed SARS-CoV-2 infection or an uninfected control (not recorded which). The chain joins TRBV29-1 to TRBJ2-7, with TRBD1 identical over 9 junction bases. The CDR3 has the sequence CSVGPGTGFSHEQYF. Read as DNA, the sequence is TGCAGCGTTGGCCCAGGGACAGGGTTTAGCCACGAGCAGTACTTC.